These 23 T cell receptor beta chains were all obtained from the same sample, sequenced in a study of T cells in Graves' hyperthyroidism and ophthalmopathy. Amplification targeted TCR beta CDR3 regions from RNA transcripts. Using the HTBI primer set, a first-round RT-PCR was run on the TCR CDR3. TCRdb ran MiXCR on the multiplex PCR reads and lists one entry per CDR3 protein. Seen here are under 700,000 distinct CDR3 sequences, just over 45% observed once, and the top ten hold 8.2%. The material sequenced was peripheral blood or thyroid tissue (not recorded which). The origin of the receptors is a woman aged 18 to 35 with Graves' hyperthyroidism.

This clonotype has at least ten counts. The chain is built from TRBV2 and TRBJ1-4; 10 bases are a match to TRBD1. V trimming: 10 bases; J trimming: 7 bases; junction bases outside the gene matches: 6. The length of the CDR3 is 13 residues. Germline loops: CDR1 SNHLY, CDR2 FYNNEI. The CDR3 nucleotides are TGTGCCACTCAGCGGGACAGGGGTGAAAAACTGTTTTTT. Its translation is CATQRDRGEKLFF.

This clonotype was found a few times. The chain carries TRBV29-1 and TRBJ2-7; 11 bases map to TRBD2. Trimming removed 7 bases from V and 0 bases from J; junction bases left unmatched: 2. Germline CDR1 SQVTM, CDR2 ANQGSEA. This CDR3 region has 13 residues. The CDR3: CSASGRSSYEQYF. CDR3 nucleotide sequence: TGCAGCGCTAGCGGGAGGAGCTCCTACGAGCAGTACTTC.

This clonotype has more than one count but fewer than ten. This chain links TRBV7-2 with TRBJ1-6, with D unresolved. Germline values: CDR1 SGHTA, CDR2 FQGNSA. The CDR3 is 16 amino acids. V was shortened by 5 bases and J by 7 bases, with 18 bases between the two germline ends. The CDR3 loop reads CASSPHGEFDNSPLHF. The CDR3 DNA follows: TGTGCCAGCAGCCCCCACGGGGAATTTGACAATTCACCCCTCCACTTT. The complete variable domain, with remaining parts taken from reference TRBV7-2 and TRBJ1-6, reads GAGVSQSPSNKVTEKGKDVELRCDPISGHTALYWYRQSLGQGLEFLIYFQGNSAPDKSGLPSDRFSAERTGGSVSTLTIQRTQQEDSAVYLCASSPHGEFDNSPLHFGNGTRLTVT.

This clonotype was picked up a small number of times. Written as DNA, the CDR3 is TGCAGCGTCCTCCTCCGGGACAGAAACTACGAGCAGTACTTC. Protein product: CSVLLRDRNYEQYF. The V and J genes are TRBV29-1 and TRBJ2-7; 7 bases align to TRBD1. After removal of 6 bases from V and 3 bases from J, the junction contained 11 bases not matched to a gene. This CDR3 region has 14 residues. The germline V gene encodes CDR1 SQVTM and CDR2 ANQGSEA.

This clonotype was counted a few times. The chain is built from TRBV7-2 and TRBJ2-7; weak D call: TRBD1 (6 bases). Between the trimmed V and J ends, which lost 6 bases and 5 bases, there was a span of 14 bases. CDR3 length equals 13 residues. Germline loops: CDR1 SGHTA, CDR2 FQGNSA. CDR3 sequence reads: CASSEMTGHEQYF. For the CDR3, the DNA is TGTGCCAGCAGTGAGATGACAGGCCACGAGCAGTACTTC. Variable domain in full (rest from reference TRBV7-2 and TRBJ2-7): GAGVSQSPSNKVTEKGKDVELRCDPISGHTALYWYRQSLGQGLEFLIYFQGNSAPDKSGLPSDRFSAERTGGSVSTLTIQRTQQEDSAVYLCASSEMTGHEQYFGPGTRLTVT.

The gene calls are TRBV29-1 and TRBJ2-2, with 9 nucleotides matching TRBD1. The germline V gene has CDR1 SQVTM and CDR2 ANQGSEA. The CDR3 has 14 residues. With V trimmed by 4 bases and J by 4 bases, 4 bases remained unmatched. The CDR3 DNA is TGCAGCGTTGTTAAGACAGGGGGCACCGGGGAGCTGTTTTTT. Translated, it gives CSVVKTGGTGELFF.

This clonotype was seen only a few times. The rearrangement uses TRBV19 and TRBJ1-2; D is undetermined. The CDR3 is 14 residues long. Trimming stripped 0 bases from V and 8 bases from J, with 13 bases between. Germline V gives CDR1 LNHDA, CDR2 SQIVND (reference sequence). CDR3 sequence (DNA): TGTGCCAGTAGTATAGATCGTCGAGAAGTGGGCTACACCTTC. As protein: CASSIDRREVGYTF.

This chain connects TRBV25-1 to TRBJ2-5, with no clear D. V gave up 8 bases and J gave up 1 base, with 8 bases separating them. Germline V gene data show CDR1 as MGHDK and CDR2 as SYGVNS. The CDR3 spans 12 residues. The CDR3 nucleotides are TGTGCCAGCTCAAAGGGCCAAGAGACCCAGTACTTC. Amino acid sequence: CASSKGQETQYF.

On this clonotype: At one end, the junction sequence differs from germline, possibly due to a read error. The gene calls are TRBV10-3 and TRBJ2-6; no reliable D call. Germline V gene lookup returns CDR1 ENHRY and CDR2 SYGVKD. This CDR3 region has 14 residues. The DNA for the CDR3 is TGTGCCATCAGAATGGCCTTTGGGACCAACGTCCTGACTTTC. It is translated as CAIRMAFGTNVLTF.

Many counts were recorded for this clonotype. The V gene is TRBV24-1, the J gene TRBJ2-7, with 9 positions matching TRBD1. The CDR3 sequence is 13 residues long. Germline assignment: CDR1 KGHDR and CDR2 SFDVKD. The J segment lost 6 bases and the V segment lost 9 bases, leaving 8 bases of the junction unmatched. The CDR3 sequence: CATQEQGAGEQYF. CDR3 nucleotide sequence: TGTGCCACCCAGGAACAGGGGGCTGGCGAGCAGTACTTC.

V gene TRBV2 combines with J gene TRBJ2-6, with D unclear. V was trimmed by 6 bases and J by 0 bases, leaving 12 bases between them. Germline V gene data show CDR1 as SNHLY and CDR2 as FYNNEI. This CDR3 comprises 16 residues. CDR3 amino acids: CASSQERYSGANVLTF. The CDR3 DNA reads as TGTGCCAGCAGCCAAGAAAGGTACTCTGGGGCCAACGTCCTGACTTTC.

This clonotype was detected many times. V gene TRBV10-2 combines with J gene TRBJ2-2; no definite D call. V was cut by 3 bases and J by 1 base, with 6 bases left in between. The V gene's germline CDR1 is WSHSY and CDR2 SAAADI. The CDR3 sequence is 14 residues long. In nucleotides, the CDR3 is TGCGCCAGCAGTGACAGAATGAACACCGGGGAGCTGTTTTTT. This codes for CASSDRMNTGELFF.

This clonotype was seen at least ten times. The J gene is TRBJ1-2, the V gene TRBV7-2; D not resolved. This CDR3 contains 14 residues. Germline CDR1 is SGHTA and CDR2 is FQGNSA. The germline V and J ends were trimmed by 2 bases and 1 base, with 8 bases remaining between them. CDR3 in DNA: TGTGCCAGCAGCTTATCGTCCAGTAACTATGGCTACACCTTC. It yields the protein CASSLSSSNYGYTF.

Comment on this clonotype: Because it lacks the conserved phenylalanine or tryptophan at the end, this CDR3 is likely a read error. The rearrangement links TRBV7-6 to TRBJ1-6, with D possibly being TRBD1 (6 bases). Per germline, CDR1 SGHVS and CDR2 FNYEAQ. This CDR3 has 15 amino acids. The V end lost 10 bases, the J end lost 3 bases, and 16 bases lay between the germline ends. CDR3 loop: CATEMQGNYNSPLHS. In DNA form, the CDR3 reads TGTGCCACCGAAATGCAGGGGAACTATAATTCACCCCTCCACTCT.

The chain joins TRBV29-1 to TRBJ1-1, with a tentative D call TRBD1 (5 bases). Per the germline V gene, CDR1 is SQVTM and CDR2 is ANQGSEA. The CDR3 runs to 13 residues. The V end lost 6 bases, the J end lost 0 bases, and 11 bases lay between the germline ends. CDR3 protein: CSVRVGMNTEAFF. As DNA, the CDR3 is TGCAGCGTCAGGGTTGGGATGAACACTGAAGCTTTCTTT.

The chain combines TRBV25-1 with TRBJ1-5; the D gene is possibly TRBD1 (6 bases). This CDR3 is built from 15 residues. CDR1 and CDR2 (germline): MGHDK, SYGVNS. Deletions cut 8 bases from V and 2 bases from J, with 16 bases between. The CDR3 spells CASVQGTLGNQPQHF. As DNA, the CDR3 is TGTGCCAGCGTTCAGGGGACCCTCGGCAATCAGCCCCAGCATTTT.

The chain employs TRBV29-1 and TRBJ1-2; D unresolved. CDR1 is SQVTM, CDR2 ANQGSEA, per germline. The CDR3 runs to 10 residues. CDR3 protein: CKSGSYGYTF. CDR3 bases: TGCAAGTCCGGAAGCTATGGCTACACCTTC.

The chain joins TRBV12-3 or TRBV12-4 to TRBJ2-5, with TRBD2 matching 10 bases. The CDR3 runs 16 residues. The V gene end was trimmed by 6 bases and the J gene end by 3 bases; junction bases not matched to a gene: 10. The CDR3 DNA follows: TGTGCCAGCAGCCCCGCCGGGACTAGCGTTAAAGAGACCCAGTACTTC. Translating gives CASSPAGTSVKETQYF.

The J gene is TRBJ2-6, the V gene TRBV2, with D maybe TRBD1 (6 bases). The CDR3 totals 14 residues. Germline loops: CDR1 SNHLY, CDR2 FYNNEI. V dropped 6 bases and J dropped 9 bases, with 15 bases sitting between them. In DNA, the CDR3 is TGTGCCAGCAGCTTGGGACATGGTGGCAACGTCCTGACTTTC. Translating it yields CASSLGHGGNVLTF.

This clonotype appeared a few times. This chain joins TRBV5-1 and TRBJ2-2; D is ambiguous. The CDR3 sequence is 11 residues long. Germline values: CDR1 SGHRS, CDR2 YFSETQ. Trimming left V 6 bases short and J 10 bases short, with 10 bases between. CDR3 sequence (DNA): TGCGCCAGCAAAACGGCTGAGGAGCTGTTTTTT. Protein: CASKTAEELFF.

The chain links TRBV20-1 to TRBJ2-5; unclear D gene. This CDR3 is 12 amino acids long. The V and J ends lost 6 bases and 2 bases respectively, with 10 bases between them. From germline, CDR1 is DFQATT and CDR2 SNEGSKA (reference sequence). CDR3: CSASGLQETQYF. CDR3 coding DNA: TGCAGTGCCTCTGGTCTACAAGAGACCCAGTACTTC.

The rearrangement joins TRBV7-8 to TRBJ1-3, with a possible D match to TRBD1 (6 bases). This CDR3 comprises 14 residues. Germline loops: CDR1 SGHVS, CDR2 FQNEAQ. Trimming removed 7 bases at V and 2 bases at J, with 12 bases between. The CDR3 region has the DNA TGTGCCAGCACGAGGACAGATACTGGAAACACCATATATTTT. Its translation is CASTRTDTGNTIYF.

The chain employs TRBV7-9 and TRBJ2-7; 11 bases agree with TRBD2. The CDR3 totals 13 residues. CDR1 is SEHNR and CDR2 is FQNEAQ in the germline V gene (reference sequence). V lost 4 bases, J lost 5 bases, and 1 base stayed unmatched. The DNA of the CDR3 is TGTGCCAGCAGCTATAGCGGGAGGGACGAGCAGTACTTC. Its protein is CASSYSGRDEQYF. The complete variable domain, with remaining parts taken from reference TRBV7-9 and TRBJ2-7, reads DTGVSQNPRHKITKRGQNVTFRCDPISEHNRLYWYRQTLGQGPEFLTYFQNEAQLEKSRLLSDRFSAERPKGSFSTLEIQRTEQGDSAMYLCASSYSGRDEQYFGPGTRLTVT.